This entry lists 6 T cell receptor beta chains sequenced from one sample in a study of T cell repertoires in cytomegalovirus infection. These receptors have no known antigen. TCRdb recomputed calls from the reads with MiXCR, one row per CDR3 protein. The sample has roughly 500,000 distinct CDR3 sequences, roughly 42% seen once. The material sequenced was cultured PBMCs, taken from culture after CMV antigen stimulation. These receptors originate from a human donor in good health (CMV status not recorded). Some clones in this sample may be carry-over from other donors' samples.

The J gene is TRBJ2-7, the V gene TRBV7-2; TRBD2 matches at 11 bases. With 5 bases clipped from V and 0 bases from J, the junction kept 3 bases outside the gene matches. Germline V lookup: CDR1 SGHTA, CDR2 FQGNSA. The CDR3 sequence is 15 residues long. CDR3 DNA sequence: TGTGCCAGCAGCATGACTAGCGGGATCTCCTACGAGCAGTACTTC. Translating it yields CASSMTSGISYEQYF.

This rearrangement joins TRBV20-1 to TRBJ2-1, with no clear D. Germline V gives CDR1 DFQATT, CDR2 SNEGSKA (reference sequence). Trimming removed 5 bases at V and 5 bases at J, with 13 bases between. This CDR3 spans 13 amino acids. The CDR3 bases are TGCAGTGCTCCGCGGCAGGCACACAATGAGCAGTTCTTC. As protein: CSAPRQAHNEQFF.

This chain links TRBV6-2 or TRBV6-3 with TRBJ2-7; 10 nucleotides align to TRBD2. This CDR3 comprises 17 residues. Germline V gene sequence: CDR1 MNHEY, CDR2 SVGEGT. V was clipped by 2 bases and J by 1 base; unmatched bases: 8. CDR3 amino acids: CASSYPNSGRRSYEQYF. In nucleotides, the CDR3 is TGTGCCAGCAGTTACCCAAATAGCGGGAGGCGTTCCTACGAGCAGTACTTC.

This clonotype was counted only a few times. The chain employs TRBV7-6 and TRBJ2-5, with 7 nucleotides matching TRBD2. Germline CDR1 is SGHVS and CDR2 is FNYEAQ. V gave up 3 bases and J gave up 1 base; unmatched junction bases: 8. This CDR3 region has 16 residues. The CDR3 DNA reads TGTGCCAGCAGCTTTCGACTAGGCGGGGGCCAAGAGACCCAGTACTTC. It encodes CASSFRLGGGQETQYF.

CDR3 loop: CASSADRGYEQYF. The CDR3 bases are TGTGCCAGCAGCGCGGACAGGGGCTACGAGCAGTACTTC. The chain recombines TRBV7-2 with TRBJ2-7, with 9 bases aligning to TRBD1. The CDR3 loop spans 13 amino acids. The germline gives CDR1 SGHTA, CDR2 FQGNSA. The V segment lost 5 bases and the J segment 3 bases; nucleotides outside the gene matches: 2.

The V call is TRBV7-2, the J call TRBJ1-5; unclear D gene. Per the germline V gene, CDR1 is SGHTA and CDR2 is FQGNSA. This CDR3 comprises 14 residues. V was clipped by 3 bases and J by 6 bases, with 12 bases between them. CDR3 coding DNA: TGTGCCAGCAGCTTTGTGTCAGGCCCTCAGCCCCAGCATTTT. This codes for CASSFVSGPQPQHF.